This T cell receptor beta chain was sequenced for a study of blood T cell repertoires in COVID-19. At the level of the study: The United States, Italy and Spain provided the acute and convalescent COVID-19 samples.

Original processing methods: Amplification of reference gene primers was used by the study to estimate nucleated cell counts. Repertoires were generated with immunoSEQ multiplex PCR, while TCRdb's copy carries only in-frame clones and drops some. The V and J calls and clone size come from that table; D and trimming were worked out from the DNA. Of 250,000 to 300,000 clones in the sample, around 86% were seen once. The CDR3 spans 13 residues. CDR1 SEHNR and CDR2 FQNEAQ come from the germline V gene (reference sequence). Trimming stripped 7 bases from V and 10 bases from J, with 17 bases between. This sequence was found in a man aged 50 to 60 with acute or convalescent COVID-19. The V call is TRBV7-9, the J call TRBJ1-3; no clear D. Sample: peripheral blood. The CDR3, as DNA: TGTGCCAGCACCTTGAGTCCGGGAGGGACCATATATTTT. Its protein product is CASTLSPGGTIYF.